Listed below are T cell receptor beta chains from one sample, sequenced in a study of monozygotic twins with inflammatory bowel disease. TCRdb re-called the 5' RACE reads and gives one entry per CDR3 protein, without DNA. This repertoire comprises around 410,000 distinct CDR3 sequences; its ten largest clones make up around 2.3%. What was sequenced was blood. These receptors all come from a human donor with ulcerative colitis or Crohn's disease, or a healthy co-twin of an affected twin (not recorded which). The CDR3 runs from the conserved cysteine through the conserved F or W.

j_call v_call cdr3_aa
TRBJ1-5 TRBV5-5 CASGGGGDSNQPQHF
TRBJ1-2 TRBV7-9 CASGSQGANYGYTF
TRBJ2-1 TRBV20-1 CSASKTSGTVDEQFF
TRBJ2-5 TRBV7-2 CASSLGGQPETQYF
TRBJ2-7 TRBV7-9 CASSLPGVPGEQYF
TRBJ1-3 TRBV7-9 CASRRLTGLEGNTIYF
TRBJ1-2 TRBV2 CASSEQGSYYGYTF
TRBJ2-1 TRBV12-3/TRBV12-4 CASTGTRPTNEQFF
TRBJ2-3 TRBV6-1 CASSSTAAITDTQYF
TRBJ1-2 TRBV5-1 CASSLGPGPDYGYTF
TRBJ2-5 TRBV7-8 CASSFRETSGRGETQYF
TRBJ2-6 TRBV12-3/TRBV12-4 CASKAGSGANVLTF
TRBJ1-1 TRBV4-3 CASSQDGTVTEAFF
TRBJ1-1 TRBV5-1 CASSPTGQGGTEAFF
TRBJ2-2 TRBV5-5 CASSSGLAGVGELFF
TRBJ1-1 TRBV5-1 CASSLEGGEWNTEAFF
TRBJ2-7 TRBV30 CAWRRPTTSSHEQYF